This T cell receptor beta chain was sequenced during a study of blood T cell repertoires in COVID-19. Data came from immunoSEQ multiplex PCR; TCRdb stores just in-frame clones and leaves some out. The table lists around 87,000 clones, roughly nine tenths of them singletons. Trimming shortened V by 3 bases and J by 4 bases, and 10 bases separated the two germline ends. The CDR3 runs 14 residues. Germline CDR1 is SGHVS and CDR2 is FQNEAQ. V is TRBV7-8 and J is TRBJ2-1; possible D gene TRBD2, 6 bases. The TCR comes from a man aged 45-60 years with acute or convalescent COVID-19. Input material: peripheral blood. As DNA, the CDR3 is TGTGCCAGCAGCTTGGACTACAATTACAATGAGCAGTTCTTC. This gives the protein CASSLDYNYNEQFF.